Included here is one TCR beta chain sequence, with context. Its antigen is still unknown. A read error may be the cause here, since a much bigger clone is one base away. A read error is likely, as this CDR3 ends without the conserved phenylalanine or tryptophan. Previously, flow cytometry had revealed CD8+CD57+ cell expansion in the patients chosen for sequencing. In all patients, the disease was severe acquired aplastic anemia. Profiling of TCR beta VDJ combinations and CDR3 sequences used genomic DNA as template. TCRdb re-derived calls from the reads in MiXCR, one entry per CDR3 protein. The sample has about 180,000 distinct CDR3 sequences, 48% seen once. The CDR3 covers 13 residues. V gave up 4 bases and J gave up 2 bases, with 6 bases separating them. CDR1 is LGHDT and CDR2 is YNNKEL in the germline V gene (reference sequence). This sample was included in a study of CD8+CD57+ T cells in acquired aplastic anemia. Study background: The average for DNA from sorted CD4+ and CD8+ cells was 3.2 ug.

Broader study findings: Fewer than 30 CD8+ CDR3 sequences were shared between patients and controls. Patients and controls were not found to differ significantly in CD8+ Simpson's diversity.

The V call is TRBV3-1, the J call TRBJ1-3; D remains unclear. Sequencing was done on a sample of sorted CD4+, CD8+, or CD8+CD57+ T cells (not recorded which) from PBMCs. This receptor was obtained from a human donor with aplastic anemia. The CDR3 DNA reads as TGTGCCAGCAGCCTCGGCACTGGAAACACCATATATATT. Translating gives CASSLGTGNTIYI.